The next 26 T cell receptor beta chains were all read from a single sample in a study of control samples from healthy donors and cancer patients (dated by TCRdb to about 2020). The method behind the library was the immunoSEQ multiplex PCR assay. Not all clones reach the TCRdb copy of this immuneACCESS table, which keeps in-frame sequences only. Checked studies attribute under half of the gap to unresolved V genes and leave the rest unexplained. Within this sample are roughly 150,000 clones, with about 93% of them counted one time only. Approximately 2.5% of the sample rests with the top ten. Input material: blood. Receptor source: a man over 45 in good health.

This clone was observed a single time. The rearrangement joins TRBV10-3 to TRBJ1-3; perhaps TRBD1 as D (6 bases). CDR1 is ENHRY, CDR2 SYGVKD, per germline. The CDR3 spans 14 residues. The ends were cut back, 6 bases at V and 4 bases at J, with 13 bases in the middle. The CDR3 sequence: CAISLTGTGNTIYF. The DNA for the CDR3 is TGTGCCATCAGCCTTACAGGGACGGGAAACACCATATATTTT.

The V gene is TRBV12-3 or TRBV12-4, the J gene TRBJ1-1; unclear D gene. The V end lost 6 bases, the J end lost 6 bases, and 8 bases lay between the germline ends. The CDR3 covers 11 residues. The CDR3 sequence is CASSLGSEAFF. The CDR3 bases are TGTGCCAGCAGCCTTGGTTCTGAAGCTTTCTTT.

In nucleotides, the CDR3 is TGCAGCGTTCCCGCATTTGACAGGGGGCCACAAGCTAACTATGGCTACACCTTC. Amino acid sequence: CSVPAFDRGPQANYGYTF. The chain is built from TRBV29-1 and TRBJ1-2, with 10 bases that match TRBD1. This CDR3 comprises 18 residues. V was pared by 5 bases and J by 0 bases, with 15 bases of the junction left unmatched. Germline values: CDR1 SQVTM, CDR2 ANQGSEA.

The chain couples TRBV6-5 to TRBJ1-2; maybe TRBD1 (5 bases). Trimming pared 6 bases from V and 5 bases from J, leaving 13 bases between. Germline-derived CDR1 and CDR2 are MNHEY and SVGAGI. The CDR3 is 13 residues long. The CDR3 DNA reads TGTGCCAGCAGCGAGGATGAGGGGTATGGCTACACCTTC. Encoded protein: CASSEDEGYGYTF.

The V gene is TRBV4-2, the J gene TRBJ2-7; D remains unclear. The germline V gene has CDR1 LGHNA and CDR2 YNFKEQ. The CDR3 runs to 14 residues. With 2 bases removed from V and 6 bases from J, the gap between germline ends came to 14 bases. CDR3 nucleotides: TGTGCCAGCAGCCAATCCCTTCTCCGGGCCGAGCAGTACTTC. Amino acid sequence: CASSQSLLRAEQYF.

This clone has just one count. The CDR3 coding sequence is TGTGCCAGCAAGGGACACCTCTCTGGGGCCAACGTCCTGACTTTC. Translation: CASKGHLSGANVLTF. The chain combines TRBV9 with TRBJ2-6; perhaps TRBD1 as D (6 bases). This CDR3 contains 15 residues. Per germline, CDR1 SGDLS and CDR2 YYNGEE. V shed 6 bases and J shed 0 bases, with 10 bases lying between them.

This chain joins TRBV28 and TRBJ2-7, with D unclear. CDR3 size: 13 residues. Germline-derived CDR1 and CDR2 are MDHEN and SYDVKM. The V end was cut by 2 bases, the J end by 3 bases, with 8 bases between. This chain's CDR3 is CASSLKYGYEQYF. As DNA, the CDR3 is TGTGCCAGCAGTTTAAAATATGGCTACGAGCAGTACTTC.

This chain links TRBV10-1 with TRBJ1-3; no clear D. V lost 0 bases and J 0 bases, leaving 9 bases between the germline ends. Germline V CDR1 and CDR2: WNHNN, SYGVQD (reference sequence). The CDR3 covers 16 residues. For the CDR3, the DNA is TGCGCCAGCAGTGAGTCGGACGCCGGCTCTGGAAACACCATATATTTT. This encodes CASSESDAGSGNTIYF.

This clone appeared a single time. The sample holds other DNA sequences that translate to the same CDR3. The genes are TRBV10-3 and TRBJ1-1; no clear D. CDR1 and CDR2 from the germline V gene are ENHRY and SYGVKD. The CDR3 extends over 13 amino acids. Trimming stripped 3 bases from V and 1 base from J, with 6 bases between. In DNA, the CDR3 is TGTGCCATCAGTGAACCAGGGAACACTGAAGCTTTCTTT. Translating gives CAISEPGNTEAFF.

The chain uses TRBV5-5 and TRBJ1-3; D is uncertain. The V gene lost 4 bases and the J gene lost 0 bases, with 11 bases spanning the gap. The CDR3 has 15 amino acids. CDR1 and CDR2 (germline): SGHKS, YYEKEE (reference sequence). DNA of the CDR3: TGTGCCAGCAGCCGGACTATCAACTCTGGAAACACCATATATTTT. Protein: CASSRTINSGNTIYF. Using reference TRBV5-5 and TRBJ1-3 for the parts outside the CDR3, the full variable domain is DAGVTQSPTHLIKTRGQQVTLRCSPISGHKSVSWYQQVLGQGPQFIFQYYEKEERGRGNFPDRFSARQFPNYSSELNVNALLLGDSALYLCASSRTINSGNTIYFGEGSWLTVV.

The J gene is TRBJ2-1, the V gene TRBV11-2; D unresolved. The V gene's germline CDR1 is SGHAT and CDR2 FQNNGV. This CDR3 has 15 amino acids. Deletions cut 2 bases from V and 3 bases from J, with 11 bases between. CDR3 nucleotides: TGTGCCAGCAGCTTATTATCAACTATCTACAATGAGCAGTTCTTC. It yields the protein CASSLLSTIYNEQFF.

The rearrangement links TRBV12-3 or TRBV12-4 to TRBJ1-5; D uncertain. This CDR3 spans 13 amino acids. Trimming pared 3 bases from V and 5 bases from J, leaving 8 bases between. CDR3 loop: CASSFNEDQPQHF. The CDR3 DNA follows: TGTGCCAGCAGTTTTAATGAGGATCAGCCCCAGCATTTT.

The chain couples TRBV6-6 to TRBJ2-1; no definite D call. CDR1 is MNHNY and CDR2 is SVGAGI in the germline V gene (reference sequence). This CDR3 has 11 residues. V was trimmed by 8 bases and J by 4 bases, leaving 6 bases between them. CDR3 DNA sequence: TGTGCCAGCCTCCAATACAATGAGCAGTTCTTC. This translates into CASLQYNEQFF.

The chain uses TRBV30 and TRBJ2-7; D is unresolved. The germline V gene encodes CDR1 GTSNPN and CDR2 SVGIG (reference sequence). V was pared by 5 bases and J by 3 bases, with 8 bases between. The CDR3 spans 11 residues. The CDR3 DNA reads as TGTGCCTGGGGGGAAAACTACGAGCAGTACTTC. It encodes CAWGENYEQYF.

This clone appeared once. The chain couples TRBV6-6 to TRBJ2-1, with 10 bases fitting TRBD2. The V segment lost 0 bases and the J segment 5 bases; nucleotides outside the gene matches: 4. The germline V gene encodes CDR1 MNHNY and CDR2 SVGAGI (reference sequence). The CDR3 extends over 16 amino acids. The CDR3 DNA reads TGTGCCAGCAGTTACTCCCCTAGCGGGAGTCACAATGAGCAGTTCTTC. As protein: CASSYSPSGSHNEQFF.

Turning to this clone: Other DNA sequences in the sample encode the same CDR3. The chain recombines TRBV9 with TRBJ2-5, with 9 bases identical to TRBD2. J was trimmed by 8 bases and V by 5 bases; bases with no gene match: 13. Per the germline V gene, CDR1 is SGDLS and CDR2 is YYNGEE. The CDR3 extends over 15 amino acids. Written as DNA, the CDR3 is TGTGCCAGCAGTCTTAGCGGGGGCAGCTTAGGAACCCAGTACTTC. Protein product: CASSLSGGSLGTQYF. Based on the CDR3 plus reference TRBV9 and TRBJ2-5, the full variable domain is DSGVTQTPKHLITATGQRVTLRCSPRSGDLSVYWYQQSLDQGLQFLIQYYNGEERAKGNILERFSAQQFPDLHSELNLSSLELGDSALYFCASSLSGGSLGTQYFGPGTRLLVL.

This clone was seen only once. DNA of the CDR3: TGTGCCAGCAGCTCCCGGACGGATTTGGCCTACAATGAGCAGTTCTTC. It is translated as CASSSRTDLAYNEQFF. J is TRBJ2-1 and V is TRBV7-9; D ambiguous. Germline V lookup: CDR1 SEHNR, CDR2 FQNEAQ (reference sequence). V dropped 4 bases and J dropped 2 bases, with 15 bases sitting between them. The CDR3 loop spans 16 amino acids.

The chain couples TRBV27 to TRBJ1-5; 7 nucleotides line up with TRBD1. Germline CDR1 and CDR2: MNHEY and SMNVEV (reference sequence). The J segment lost 5 bases and the V segment lost 5 bases, leaving 3 bases of the junction unmatched. The CDR3 length is 13 residues. For the CDR3, the DNA is TGTGCCAGCAGTAAGGGGGCTTATCAGCCCCAGCATTTT. Translation: CASSKGAYQPQHF.

The genes are TRBV6-6 and TRBJ2-7; 9 nucleotides line up with TRBD1. The V gene end was trimmed by 6 bases and the J gene end by 4 bases; junction bases not matched to a gene: 13. Looked up from germline, CDR1 is MNHNY and CDR2 is SVGAGI (reference sequence). CDR3 length: 16 amino acids. In DNA, the CDR3 is TGTGCCAGCAGCCAATCAACCGGGACAGGGATTTACGAGCAGTACTTC. Protein: CASSQSTGTGIYEQYF.

Turning to this clone: Other DNA sequences in the same sample also yield this CDR3. The J gene is TRBJ2-3, the V gene TRBV18; D is possibly TRBD2 (5 bases). The CDR3 contains 16 residues. Germline CDR1 KGHSH, CDR2 LQKENI. Between the trimmed V and J ends, which lost 1 base and 2 bases, there was a span of 13 bases. The CDR3 bases are TGTGCCAGCTCACCACGCCCGGGGTTAGACACAGATACGCAGTATTTT. Amino acid sequence: CASSPRPGLDTDTQYF.

V is TRBV27 and J is TRBJ2-1; 7 bases align to TRBD2. The V gene's germline CDR1 is MNHEY and CDR2 SMNVEV (reference sequence). V lost 0 bases and J lost 8; bases outside the gene matches: 7. This CDR3 comprises 15 residues. The CDR3: CASSLSAGVFDEQFF. The CDR3 bases are TGTGCCAGCAGTTTATCGGCGGGAGTCTTCGATGAGCAGTTCTTC.

This sequence joins TRBV11-2 and TRBJ2-3; either TRBD1 or TRBD2 may fit D (6 bases each). In germline, CDR1 is SGHAT, CDR2 FQNNGV. This CDR3 has 14 residues. V dropped 5 bases and J dropped 4 bases, with 13 bases sitting between them. CDR3: CASSVKGGPDTQYF. CDR3 DNA: TGTGCCAGCAGCGTTAAGGGGGGTCCAGATACGCAGTATTTT.

V and J are TRBV15 and TRBJ2-3; D might be TRBD2 (5 bases). The CDR3 has 15 residues. Germline V lookup: CDR1 LNHNV, CDR2 YYDKDF (reference sequence). V shed 5 bases and J shed 1 base, with 13 bases lying between them. The CDR3 DNA follows: TGTGCCACCAGCTTACTAGATCCTCGCACAGATACGCAGTATTTT. Its protein is CATSLLDPRTDTQYF.

The V gene is TRBV27, the J gene TRBJ1-2; possibly TRBD1 for D (6 bases). Germline V gives CDR1 MNHEY, CDR2 SMNVEV (reference sequence). CDR3 length equals 14 residues. Trimming stripped 2 bases from V and 4 bases from J, with 11 bases between. The CDR3 loop reads CASSLGQSLYGYTF. The CDR3 bases are TGTGCCAGCAGTTTAGGACAGTCCCTCTATGGCTACACCTTC.

The chain couples TRBV15 to TRBJ2-1; TRBD2 matches 10 bases. Trimming took 4 bases from V and 8 from J; bases not matched to a gene: 8. Germline loops: CDR1 LNHNV, CDR2 YYDKDF (reference sequence). This CDR3 has 15 amino acids. Here the CDR3 DNA reads TGTGCCACCAGCATACTTAGCGGGAGGCCGGATGAGCAGTTCTTC. It specifies CATSILSGRPDEQFF.

The rearrangement joins TRBV10-1 to TRBJ2-7; D tentatively fits TRBD1 or TRBD2 (5 bases each). In germline, CDR1 is WNHNN, CDR2 SYGVQD (reference sequence). This CDR3 contains 14 residues. Deletions cut 0 bases from V and 0 bases from J, with 6 bases between. The chain's CDR3 is CASSESGASYEQYF. The CDR3 DNA reads TGCGCCAGCAGTGAGTCCGGGGCCTCCTACGAGCAGTACTTC.